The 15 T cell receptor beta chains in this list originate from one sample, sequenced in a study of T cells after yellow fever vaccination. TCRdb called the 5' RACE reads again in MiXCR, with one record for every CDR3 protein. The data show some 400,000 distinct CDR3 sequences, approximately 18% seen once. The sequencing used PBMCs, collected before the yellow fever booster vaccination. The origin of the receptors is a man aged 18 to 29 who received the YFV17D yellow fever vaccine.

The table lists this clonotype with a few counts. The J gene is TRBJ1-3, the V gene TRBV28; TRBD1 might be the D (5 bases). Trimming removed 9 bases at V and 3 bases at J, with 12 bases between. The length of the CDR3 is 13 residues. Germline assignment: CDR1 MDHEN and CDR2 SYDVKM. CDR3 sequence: CARFREDGNTIYF. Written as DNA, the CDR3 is TGTGCCAGGTTCAGGGAGGATGGAAACACCATATATTTT.

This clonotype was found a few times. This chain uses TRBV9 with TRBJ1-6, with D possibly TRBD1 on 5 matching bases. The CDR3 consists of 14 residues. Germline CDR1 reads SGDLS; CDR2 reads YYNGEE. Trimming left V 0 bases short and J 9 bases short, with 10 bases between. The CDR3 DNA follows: TGTGCCAGCAGCGTAGTGGGGGATAGTTCACCCCTCCACTTT. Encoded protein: CASSVVGDSSPLHF.

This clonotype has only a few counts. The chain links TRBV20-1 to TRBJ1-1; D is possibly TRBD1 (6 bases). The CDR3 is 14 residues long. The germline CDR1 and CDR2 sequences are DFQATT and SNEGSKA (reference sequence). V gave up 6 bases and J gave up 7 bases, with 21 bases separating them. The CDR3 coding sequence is TGCAGTGCGGGGGACATCTCTGGCTCTGATGAAGCTTTCTTT. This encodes CSAGDISGSDEAFF.

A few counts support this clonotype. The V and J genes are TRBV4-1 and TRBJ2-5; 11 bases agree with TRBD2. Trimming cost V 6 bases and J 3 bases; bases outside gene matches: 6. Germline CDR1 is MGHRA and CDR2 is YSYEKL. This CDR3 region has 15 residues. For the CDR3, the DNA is TGCGCCAGCAGGGTTAGCGGGGGGGGAGAAGAGACCCAGTACTTC. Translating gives CASRVSGGGEETQYF.

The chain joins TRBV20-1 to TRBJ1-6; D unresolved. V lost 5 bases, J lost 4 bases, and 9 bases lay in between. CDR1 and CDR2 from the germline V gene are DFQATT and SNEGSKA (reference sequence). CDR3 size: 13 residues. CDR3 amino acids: CSALGLYNSPLHF. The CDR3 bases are TGCAGTGCTCTTGGACTGTATAATTCACCCCTCCACTTT.

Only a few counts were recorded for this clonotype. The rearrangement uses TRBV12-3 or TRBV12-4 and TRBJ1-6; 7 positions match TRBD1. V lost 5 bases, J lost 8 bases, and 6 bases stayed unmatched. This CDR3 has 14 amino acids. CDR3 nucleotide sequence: TGTGCCAGCAGTATATCAGACAGGGATTCACCCCTCCACTTT. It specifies CASSISDRDSPLHF.

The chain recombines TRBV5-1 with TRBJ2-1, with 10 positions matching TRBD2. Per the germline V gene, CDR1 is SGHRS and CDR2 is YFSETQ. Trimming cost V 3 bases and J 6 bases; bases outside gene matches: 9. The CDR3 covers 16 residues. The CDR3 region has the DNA TGCGCCAGCAGCTCGAATAGCGGGGGGTCCGGCAATGAGCAGTTCTTC. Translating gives CASSSNSGGSGNEQFF.

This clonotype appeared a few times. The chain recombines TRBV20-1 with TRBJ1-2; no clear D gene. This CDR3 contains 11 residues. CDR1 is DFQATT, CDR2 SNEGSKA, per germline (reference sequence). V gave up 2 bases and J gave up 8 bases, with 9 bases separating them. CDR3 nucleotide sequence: TGCAGTGCTAGATCTGGGAGGGGCTACACCTTC. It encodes CSARSGRGYTF.

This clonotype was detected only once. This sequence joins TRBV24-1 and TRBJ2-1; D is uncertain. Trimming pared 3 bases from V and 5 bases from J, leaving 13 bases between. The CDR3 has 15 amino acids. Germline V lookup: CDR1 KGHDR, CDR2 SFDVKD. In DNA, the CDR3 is TGTGCCACCAGTGATGAGGCCAGCAACCACAATGAGCAGTTCTTC. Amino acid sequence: CATSDEASNHNEQFF.

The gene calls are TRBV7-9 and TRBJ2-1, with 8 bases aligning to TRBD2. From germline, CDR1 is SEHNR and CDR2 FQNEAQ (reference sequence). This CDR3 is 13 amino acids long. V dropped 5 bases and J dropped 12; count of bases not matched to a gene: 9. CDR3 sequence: CASSAPGGRVQFF. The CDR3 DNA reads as TGTGCCAGCAGCGCCCCGGGGGGGCGGGTGCAGTTCTTC.

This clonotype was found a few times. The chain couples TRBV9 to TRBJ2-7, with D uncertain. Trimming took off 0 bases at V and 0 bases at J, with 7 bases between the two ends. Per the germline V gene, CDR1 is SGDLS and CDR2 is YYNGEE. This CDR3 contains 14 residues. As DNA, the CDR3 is TGTGCCAGCAGCGTAGGGGTTTCCTCCTACGAGCAGTACTTC. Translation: CASSVGVSSYEQYF. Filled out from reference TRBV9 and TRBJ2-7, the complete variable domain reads DSGVTQTPKHLITATGQRVTLRCSPRSGDLSVYWYQQSLDQGLQFLIQYYNGEERAKGNILERFSAQQFPDLHSELNLSSLELGDSALYFCASSVGVSSYEQYFGPGTRLTVT.

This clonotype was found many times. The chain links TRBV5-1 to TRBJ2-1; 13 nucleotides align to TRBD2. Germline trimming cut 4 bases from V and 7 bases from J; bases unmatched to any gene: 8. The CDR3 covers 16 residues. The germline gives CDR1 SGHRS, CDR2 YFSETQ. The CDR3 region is CASSLGLAGVGNEQFF. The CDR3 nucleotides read TGCGCCAGCAGCCTCGGACTAGCGGGGGTAGGGAATGAGCAGTTCTTC.

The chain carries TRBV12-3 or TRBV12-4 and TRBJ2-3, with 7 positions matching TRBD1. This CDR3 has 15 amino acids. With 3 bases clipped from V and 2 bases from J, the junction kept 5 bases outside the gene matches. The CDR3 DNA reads TGTGCCAGCAGTTTGCAGGGGGTGAACACAGATACGCAGTATTTT. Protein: CASSLQGVNTDTQYF.

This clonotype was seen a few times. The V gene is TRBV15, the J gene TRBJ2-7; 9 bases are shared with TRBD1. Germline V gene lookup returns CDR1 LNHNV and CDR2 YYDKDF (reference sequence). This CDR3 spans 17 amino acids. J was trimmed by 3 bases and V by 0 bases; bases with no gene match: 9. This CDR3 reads CATSRDLRDRAIYEQYF. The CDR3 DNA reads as TGTGCCACCAGCAGAGATCTCCGGGACAGGGCGATCTACGAGCAGTACTTC.

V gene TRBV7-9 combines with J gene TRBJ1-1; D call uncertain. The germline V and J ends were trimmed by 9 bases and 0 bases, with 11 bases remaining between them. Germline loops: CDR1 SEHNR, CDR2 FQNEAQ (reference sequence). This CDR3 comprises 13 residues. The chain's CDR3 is CASKTVMNTEAFF. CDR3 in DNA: TGTGCCAGTAAAACTGTGATGAACACTGAAGCTTTCTTT.